This TCR beta chain was obtained from a study of blood T cell repertoires in COVID-19. This clone showed up just a few times. Libraries were prepared by immunoSEQ multiplex PCR; TCRdb keeps only in-frame clonotypes and omits some of them. The table includes fewer than 300,000 clones, less than 90% detected once. V lost 3 bases and J 4 bases, leaving 13 bases between the germline ends. Germline loops: CDR1 MGHRA, CDR2 YSYEKL. This CDR3 has 14 amino acids. The TCR originated in a woman aged 25 to 39 with COVID-19, enrolled during active disease. The chain employs TRBV4-1 and TRBJ2-7, with a weak D call TRBD1 (5 bases). Sequenced material: peripheral blood. The chain's CDR3 is CASSHLSGAYEQYF. CDR3 coding DNA: TGCGCCAGCAGCCACCTAAGTGGGGCATACGAGCAGTACTTC.